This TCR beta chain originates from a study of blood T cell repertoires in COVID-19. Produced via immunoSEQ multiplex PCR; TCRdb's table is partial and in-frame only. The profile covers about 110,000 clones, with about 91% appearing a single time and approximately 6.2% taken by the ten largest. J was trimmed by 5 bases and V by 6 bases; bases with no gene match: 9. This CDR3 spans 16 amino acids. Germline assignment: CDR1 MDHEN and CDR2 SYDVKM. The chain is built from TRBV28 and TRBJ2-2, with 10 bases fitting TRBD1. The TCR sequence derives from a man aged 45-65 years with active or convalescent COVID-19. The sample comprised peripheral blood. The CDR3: CASSPMGTGDTGELFF. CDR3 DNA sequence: TGTGCCAGCAGCCCAATGGGGACAGGGGATACCGGGGAGCTGTTTTTT.